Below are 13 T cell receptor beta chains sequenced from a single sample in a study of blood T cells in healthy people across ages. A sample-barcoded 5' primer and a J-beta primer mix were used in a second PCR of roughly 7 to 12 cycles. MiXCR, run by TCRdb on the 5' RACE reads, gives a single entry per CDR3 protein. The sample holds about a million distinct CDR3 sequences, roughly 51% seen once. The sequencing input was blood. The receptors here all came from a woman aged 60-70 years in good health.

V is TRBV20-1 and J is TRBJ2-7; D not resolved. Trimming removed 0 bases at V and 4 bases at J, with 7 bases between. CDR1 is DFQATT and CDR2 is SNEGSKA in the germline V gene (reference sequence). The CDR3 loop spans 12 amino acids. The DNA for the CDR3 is TGCAGTGCTAGAGATATGGGATACGAGCAGTACTTC. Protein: CSARDMGYEQYF.

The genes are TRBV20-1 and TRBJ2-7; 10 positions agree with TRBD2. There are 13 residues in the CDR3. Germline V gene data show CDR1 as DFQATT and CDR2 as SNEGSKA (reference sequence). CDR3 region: CSSIAGGTYEQYF. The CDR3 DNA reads TGCAGCAGTATAGCGGGAGGAACCTACGAGCAGTACTTC.

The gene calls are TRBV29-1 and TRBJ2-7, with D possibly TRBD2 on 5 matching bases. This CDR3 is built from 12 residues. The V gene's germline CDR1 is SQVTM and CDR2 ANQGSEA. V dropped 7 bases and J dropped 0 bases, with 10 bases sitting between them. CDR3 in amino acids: CSAAGRSYEQYF. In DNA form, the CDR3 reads TGCAGCGCCGCGGGTCGCTCCTACGAGCAGTACTTC.

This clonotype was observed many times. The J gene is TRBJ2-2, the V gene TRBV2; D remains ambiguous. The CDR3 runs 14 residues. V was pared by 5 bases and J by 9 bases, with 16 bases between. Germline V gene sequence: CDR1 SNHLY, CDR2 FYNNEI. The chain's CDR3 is CASSTRATERELFF. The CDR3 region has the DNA TGTGCCAGCAGTACGCGCGCCACGGAGAGGGAGCTGTTTTTT.

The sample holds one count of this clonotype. CDR3 coding DNA: TGCAGTGCTCACCGGACAGGGTGGCCTTCCTACGAGCAGTACTTC. Translation gives CSAHRTGWPSYEQYF. This chain joins TRBV20-1 and TRBJ2-5; 8 nucleotides align to TRBD1. The tail of the sequence fits TRBJ2-7 better, so the J call may be wrong. The CDR3 runs to 15 residues. The germline V gene has CDR1 DFQATT and CDR2 SNEGSKA (reference sequence).

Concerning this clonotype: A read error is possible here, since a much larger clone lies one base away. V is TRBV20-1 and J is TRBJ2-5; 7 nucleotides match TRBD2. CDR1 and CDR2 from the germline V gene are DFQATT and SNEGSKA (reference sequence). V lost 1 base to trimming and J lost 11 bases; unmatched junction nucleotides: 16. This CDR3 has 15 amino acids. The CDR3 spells CSARVPLAAYNEQYF. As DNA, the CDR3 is TGCAGTGCTAGAGTCCCGCTAGCGGCCTACAATGAGCAGTACTTC.

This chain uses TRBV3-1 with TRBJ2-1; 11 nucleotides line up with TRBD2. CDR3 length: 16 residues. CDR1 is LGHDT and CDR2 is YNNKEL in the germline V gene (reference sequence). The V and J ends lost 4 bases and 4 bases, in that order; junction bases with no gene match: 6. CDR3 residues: CASSRVGLAAYNEQFF. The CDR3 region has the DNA TGTGCCAGCAGCCGCGTGGGACTAGCGGCTTACAATGAGCAGTTCTTC.

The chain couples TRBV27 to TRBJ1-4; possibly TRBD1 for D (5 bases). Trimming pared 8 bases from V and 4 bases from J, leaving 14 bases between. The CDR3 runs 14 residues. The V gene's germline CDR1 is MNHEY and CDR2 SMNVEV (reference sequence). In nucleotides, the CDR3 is TGTGCCAGCTCCCCGGGGCGGGTTAATGAAAAACTGTTTTTT. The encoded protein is CASSPGRVNEKLFF.

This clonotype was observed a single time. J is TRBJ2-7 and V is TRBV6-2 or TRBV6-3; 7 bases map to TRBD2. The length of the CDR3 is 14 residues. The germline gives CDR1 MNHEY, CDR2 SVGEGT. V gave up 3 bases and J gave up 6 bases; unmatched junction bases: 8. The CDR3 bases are TGTGCCAGCAGTTATGGCGGGAGCGGTGGCGAGCAGTACTTC. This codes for CASSYGGSGGEQYF.

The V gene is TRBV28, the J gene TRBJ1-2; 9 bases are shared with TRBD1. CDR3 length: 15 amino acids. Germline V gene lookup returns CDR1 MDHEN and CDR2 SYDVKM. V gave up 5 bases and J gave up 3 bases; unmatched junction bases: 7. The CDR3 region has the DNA TGTGCCAGCAGTAGCCACAGGGGGCGCGACTATGGCTACACCTTC. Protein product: CASSSHRGRDYGYTF.

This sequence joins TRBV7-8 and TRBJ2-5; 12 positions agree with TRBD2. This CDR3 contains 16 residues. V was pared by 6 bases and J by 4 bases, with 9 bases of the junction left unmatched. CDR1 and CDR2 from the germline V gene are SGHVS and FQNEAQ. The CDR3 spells CASRSLAGGLRETQYF. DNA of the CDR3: TGTGCCAGCAGGAGTCTAGCGGGAGGGCTTAGAGAGACCCAGTACTTC.

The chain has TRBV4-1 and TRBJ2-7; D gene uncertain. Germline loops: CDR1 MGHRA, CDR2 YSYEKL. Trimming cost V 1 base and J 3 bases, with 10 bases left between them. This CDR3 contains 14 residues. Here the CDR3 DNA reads TGCGCCAGCAGCCAAGTCGGTGGCCGCTACGAGCAGTACTTC. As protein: CASSQVGGRYEQYF.

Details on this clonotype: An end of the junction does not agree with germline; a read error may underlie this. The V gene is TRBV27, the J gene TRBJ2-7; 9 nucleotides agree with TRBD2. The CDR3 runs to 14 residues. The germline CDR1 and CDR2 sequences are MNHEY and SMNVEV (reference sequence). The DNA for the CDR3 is TGTACCAGCAGGCGAGCGGGAGGCACCTACGAGCAGTACTTC. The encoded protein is CTSRRAGGTYEQYF.